Included here is one T cell receptor (beta chain) sequence, with context. This sample is part of a study of blood T cell repertoires in COVID-19. For the study at large: Donors in the United States, Italy and Spain gave samples during acute or convalescent COVID-19. PBMCs, B-cell-depleted T cells, or T cells provided the cDNA or gDNA that made up the material.

Original methodology: Amplified reference gene primers provided the basis for estimating nucleated cell counts. The assay was immunoSEQ multiplex PCR, and TCRdb's table has in-frame clones only and misses some. D and trimming were read from the DNA, whereas the V and J calls and clone size are those reported in that table. This sample has around 290,000 clones, with around 89% found just once. This CDR3 spans 14 amino acids. The germline V and J ends were trimmed by 6 bases and 10 bases, with 18 bases remaining between them. Germline loops: CDR1 LGHNT, CDR2 FRNRAP. The source is a man aged 40-50 years with acute or convalescent COVID-19. This rearrangement joins TRBV12-5 to TRBJ2-2; D gene unclear. The sample comprised peripheral blood. CDR3 protein: CASGLYFGGEELFF. CDR3 DNA sequence: TGTGCTAGTGGCTTATATTTTGGCGGCGAGGAGCTGTTTTTT.